This T cell receptor (beta chain) was retrieved from a study of T cell responses to AZD1222 COVID-19 vaccine. Study conclusions and caveats: Vaccination with two AZD1222 doses was followed by a rise in Spike-specific TCR breadth and depth.

Remarks on this clone: Its specificity is unknown.

Profiled with immunoSEQ multiplex PCR; TCRdb holds only in-frame clones, not every one. The sample lists 150,000 to 200,000 clones; approximately 93% were seen once. Sequenced here: peripheral blood, sampled on day 0 of AZD1222 vaccination. The sequence was obtained from an adult in good health.

CDR3 region: CASSWTSNEQFF. The DNA for the CDR3 is TGCGCCAGCAGCTGGACTAGCAATGAGCAGTTCTTC. The chain joins TRBV5-1 to TRBJ2-1; 7 positions match TRBD2. V lost 3 bases, J lost 6 bases, and 0 bases stayed unmatched. CDR3 size: 12 residues. CDR1 is SGHRS, CDR2 YFSETQ, per germline. Full variable domain (outside the CDR3, taken from reference TRBV5-1 and TRBJ2-1): KAGVTQTPRYLIKTRGQQVTLSCSPISGHRSVSWYQQTPGQGLQFLFEYFSETQRNKGNFPGRFSGRQFSNSRSEMNVSTLELGDSALYLCASSWTSNEQFFGPGTRLTVL.